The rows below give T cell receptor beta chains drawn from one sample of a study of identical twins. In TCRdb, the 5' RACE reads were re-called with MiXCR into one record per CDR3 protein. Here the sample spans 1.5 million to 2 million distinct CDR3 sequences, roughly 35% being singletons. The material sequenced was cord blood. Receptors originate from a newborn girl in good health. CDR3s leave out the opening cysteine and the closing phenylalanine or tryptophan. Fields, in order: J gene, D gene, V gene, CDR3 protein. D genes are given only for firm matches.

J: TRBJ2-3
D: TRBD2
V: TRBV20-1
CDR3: SARDSGEGPDTQY

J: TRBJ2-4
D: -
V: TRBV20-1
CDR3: SARDGLKNIQY

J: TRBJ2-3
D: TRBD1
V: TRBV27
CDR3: ASSLARGLIDTQY

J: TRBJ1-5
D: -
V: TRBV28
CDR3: ASSLPRGDQPQH

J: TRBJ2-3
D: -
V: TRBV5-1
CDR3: ASSTTRGTQY

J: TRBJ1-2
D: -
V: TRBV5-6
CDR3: ASRLGTGGGYGYT

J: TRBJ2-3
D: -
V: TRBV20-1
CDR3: SARSEVSLLLTDTQY

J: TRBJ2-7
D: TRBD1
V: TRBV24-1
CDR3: ATSDGGSGTGAYEQY

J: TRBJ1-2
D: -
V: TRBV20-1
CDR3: SASRHVNYGYT

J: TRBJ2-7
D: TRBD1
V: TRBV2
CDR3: ASCWDRGDEQY

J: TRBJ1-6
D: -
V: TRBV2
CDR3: ASSKSGSSYNSPLH

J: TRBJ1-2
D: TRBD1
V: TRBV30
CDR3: AWSGQGRGYGYT

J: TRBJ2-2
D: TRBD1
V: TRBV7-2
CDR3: ASRITGQGFTGELF

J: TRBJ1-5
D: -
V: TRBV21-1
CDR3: ASSKEEHGHHQPQH

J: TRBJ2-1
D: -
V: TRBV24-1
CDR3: ATSDFGGLGYNEQF

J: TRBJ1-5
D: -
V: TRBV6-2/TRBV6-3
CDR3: ASSYPSAGGQPQH

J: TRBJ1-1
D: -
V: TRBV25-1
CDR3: ASSELRGLNTEAF

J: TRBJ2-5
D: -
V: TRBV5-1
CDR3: ASSWKQETQY

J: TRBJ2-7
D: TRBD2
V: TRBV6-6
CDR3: ASRPLAGSYEQY

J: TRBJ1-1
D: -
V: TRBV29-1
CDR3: SVVGRWGTEAF

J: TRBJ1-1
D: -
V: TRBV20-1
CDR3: SAVKKMNTEAF

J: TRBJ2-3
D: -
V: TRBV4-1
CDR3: ASSQPLPRADTQY

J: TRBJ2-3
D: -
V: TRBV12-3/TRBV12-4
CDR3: ASTFAPSSDTQY

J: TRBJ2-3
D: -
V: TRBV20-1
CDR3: SASPVSTDTQY

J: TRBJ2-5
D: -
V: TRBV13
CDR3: ASSLGRGSETQY

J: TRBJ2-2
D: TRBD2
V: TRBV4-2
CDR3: ASSLGRGTSGSGELF

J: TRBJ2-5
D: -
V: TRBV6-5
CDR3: ASSGRQGGYNEQY

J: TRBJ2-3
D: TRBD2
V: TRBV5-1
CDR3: ASSPGTSGVSTDTQY

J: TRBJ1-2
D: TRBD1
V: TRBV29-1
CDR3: SVDLQGARGYT

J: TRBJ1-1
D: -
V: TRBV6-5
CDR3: ASSYARQAF

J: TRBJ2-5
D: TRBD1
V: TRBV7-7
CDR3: ASSSHRGWGTQY

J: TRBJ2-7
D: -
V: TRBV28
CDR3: ASSFGLPAYEQY

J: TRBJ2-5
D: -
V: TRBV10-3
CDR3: AIRDGGGGETQY

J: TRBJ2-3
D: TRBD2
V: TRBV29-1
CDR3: SVLGGSITDTQY

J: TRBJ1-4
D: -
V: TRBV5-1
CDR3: ASSLDVRGAELF

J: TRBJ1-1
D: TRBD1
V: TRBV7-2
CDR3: ASSRISGQGVWNTEAF

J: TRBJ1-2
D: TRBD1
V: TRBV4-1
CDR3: ASRSVRDRVHGYT

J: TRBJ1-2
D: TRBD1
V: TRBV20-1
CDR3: SLTGIYGYT

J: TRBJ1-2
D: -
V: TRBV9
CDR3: ASSVGSRSYGYT

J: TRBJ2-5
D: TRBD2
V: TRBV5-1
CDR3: ASRPPSGNEY

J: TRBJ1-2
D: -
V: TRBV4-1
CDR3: ASSQPVTANYGYT

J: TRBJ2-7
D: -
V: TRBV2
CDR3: AAREDNYEQY

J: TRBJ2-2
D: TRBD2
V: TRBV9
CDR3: ASSHSGFTGELF